The source of this T cell receptor beta chain is a study of T cells in women clearing cervical HPV infection. A remark on this clone: The read finishes 3 residues shy of the CDR3 end, and the germline J gene is used to complete it.

Measured with immunoSEQ multiplex PCR; TCRdb has only the in-frame clones, and not every one. This table lists more than 20,000 clones. The CDR3 extends over 14 amino acids. Germline assignment: CDR1 SGHVS and CDR2 FQNEAQ. V lost 1 base, J lost 5 bases, and 11 bases lay in between. The TCR was taken from a woman between 18 and 69 years old with a cervical HPV16 infection that either progressed to CIN3+ or cleared (not recorded which). The rearrangement links TRBV7-8 to TRBJ1-2; D is possibly TRBD1 (5 bases). The sample consisted of blood buffy coat. The CDR3 protein is CASSLGYGGYGYTF. Partial CDR3 DNA: TGTGCCAGCAGCTTAGGTTACGGGGGATATGGC.